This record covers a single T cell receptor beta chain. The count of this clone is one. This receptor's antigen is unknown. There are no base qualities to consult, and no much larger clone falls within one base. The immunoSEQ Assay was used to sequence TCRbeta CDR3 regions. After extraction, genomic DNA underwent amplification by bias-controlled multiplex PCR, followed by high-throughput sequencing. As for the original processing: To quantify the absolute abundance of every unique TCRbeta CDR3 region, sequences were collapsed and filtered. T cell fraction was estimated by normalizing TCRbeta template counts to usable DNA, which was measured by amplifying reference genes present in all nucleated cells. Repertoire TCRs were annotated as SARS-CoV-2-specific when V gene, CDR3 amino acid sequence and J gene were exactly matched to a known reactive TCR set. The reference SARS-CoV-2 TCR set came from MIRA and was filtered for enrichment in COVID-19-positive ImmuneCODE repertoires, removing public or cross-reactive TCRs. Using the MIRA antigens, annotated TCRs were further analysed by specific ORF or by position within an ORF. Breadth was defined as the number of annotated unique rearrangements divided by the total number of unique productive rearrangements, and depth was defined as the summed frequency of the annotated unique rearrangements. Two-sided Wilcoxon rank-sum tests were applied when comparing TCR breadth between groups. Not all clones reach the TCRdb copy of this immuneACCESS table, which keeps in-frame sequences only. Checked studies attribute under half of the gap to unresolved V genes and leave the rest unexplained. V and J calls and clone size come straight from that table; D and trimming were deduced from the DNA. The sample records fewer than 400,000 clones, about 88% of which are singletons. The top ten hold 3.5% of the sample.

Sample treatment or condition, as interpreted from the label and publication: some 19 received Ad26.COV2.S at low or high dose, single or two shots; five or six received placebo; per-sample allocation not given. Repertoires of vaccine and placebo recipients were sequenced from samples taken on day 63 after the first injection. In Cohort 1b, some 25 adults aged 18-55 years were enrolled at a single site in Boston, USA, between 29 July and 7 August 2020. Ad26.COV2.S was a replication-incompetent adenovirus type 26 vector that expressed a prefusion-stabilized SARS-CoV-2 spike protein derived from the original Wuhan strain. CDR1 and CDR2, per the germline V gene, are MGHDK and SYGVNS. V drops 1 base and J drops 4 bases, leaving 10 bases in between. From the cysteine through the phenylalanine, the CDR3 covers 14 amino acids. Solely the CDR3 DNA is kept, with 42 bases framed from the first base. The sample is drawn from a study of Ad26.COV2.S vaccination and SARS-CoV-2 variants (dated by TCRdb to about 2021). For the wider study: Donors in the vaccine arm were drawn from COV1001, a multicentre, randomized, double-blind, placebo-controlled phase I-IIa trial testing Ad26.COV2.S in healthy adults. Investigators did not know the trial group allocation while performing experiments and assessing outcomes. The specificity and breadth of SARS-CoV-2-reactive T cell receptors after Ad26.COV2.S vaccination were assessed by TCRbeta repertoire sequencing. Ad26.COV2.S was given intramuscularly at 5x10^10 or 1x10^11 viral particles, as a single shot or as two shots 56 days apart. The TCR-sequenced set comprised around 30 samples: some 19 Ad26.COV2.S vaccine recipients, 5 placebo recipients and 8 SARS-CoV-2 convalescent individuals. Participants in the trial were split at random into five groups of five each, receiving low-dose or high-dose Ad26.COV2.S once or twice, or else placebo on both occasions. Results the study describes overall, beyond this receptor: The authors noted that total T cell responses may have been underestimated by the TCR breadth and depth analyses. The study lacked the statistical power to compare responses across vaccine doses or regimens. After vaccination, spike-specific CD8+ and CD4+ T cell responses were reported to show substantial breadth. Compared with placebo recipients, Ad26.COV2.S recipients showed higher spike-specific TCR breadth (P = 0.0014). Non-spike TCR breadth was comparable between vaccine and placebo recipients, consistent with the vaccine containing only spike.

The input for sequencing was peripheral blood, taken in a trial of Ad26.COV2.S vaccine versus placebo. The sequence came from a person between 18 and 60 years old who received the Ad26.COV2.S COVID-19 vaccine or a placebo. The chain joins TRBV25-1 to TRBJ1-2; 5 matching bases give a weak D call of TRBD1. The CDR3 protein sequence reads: CASSESWGLYGYTF. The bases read TGTGCCAGCAGTGAATCGTGGGGCCTCTATGGCTACACCTTC.